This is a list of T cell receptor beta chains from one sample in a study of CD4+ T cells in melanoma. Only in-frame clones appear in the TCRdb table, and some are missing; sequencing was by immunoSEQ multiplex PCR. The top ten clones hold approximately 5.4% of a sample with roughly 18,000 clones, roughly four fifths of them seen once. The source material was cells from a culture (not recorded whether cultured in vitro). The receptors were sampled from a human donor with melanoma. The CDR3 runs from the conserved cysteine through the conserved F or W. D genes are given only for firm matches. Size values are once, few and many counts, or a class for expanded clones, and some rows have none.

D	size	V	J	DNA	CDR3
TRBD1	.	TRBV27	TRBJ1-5	TGTGCCAGCAGTTTAGGCAGGGGGCCCTATCAGCCCCAGCATTTT	CASSLGRGPYQPQHF
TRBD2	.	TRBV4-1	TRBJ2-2	TGCGCCAGCAGCCCCAAGGTCCAGCGGGGGGTTCGCGGCACCGGGGAGCTGTTTTTT	CASSPKVQRGVRGTGELFF
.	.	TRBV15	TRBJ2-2	TGTGCCACCAGCAGAGTGAGGGGGAAAGTACACCGGGGAGCTGTTTTT	CATSRVRGKVHRGAVF
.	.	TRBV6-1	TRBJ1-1	TGTGCCAGCAGGAACCCGACACGCATGAACACTGAAGCTTTCTTT	CASRNPTRMNTEAFF
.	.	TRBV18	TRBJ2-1	TGTGCCAGCTCCCCCTTTAGGAGGGGCACCCTTTACAATGAGCAGTTCTTC	CASSPFRRGTLYNEQFF
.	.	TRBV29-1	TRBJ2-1	TGCAGCGTTGAAGACCAGGCCTACAATGAGCAGTTCTTC	CSVEDQAYNEQFF
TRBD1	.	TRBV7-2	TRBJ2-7	TGTGCCAGCAGCTCAACCCGACAGGGCCACGAGCAGTACTTC	CASSSTRQGHEQYF
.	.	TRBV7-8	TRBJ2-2	TGTGCCAGCAGGACCGACACCGGCGGGGAGCTGTTTTTT	CASRTDTGGELFF
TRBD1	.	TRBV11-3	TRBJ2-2	TGTGCCAGCAGCACTGGACAGGGGGCAACCGGGGAGCTGTTTTTT	CASSTGQGATGELFF
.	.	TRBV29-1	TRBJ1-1	TGCAGCGTGTCGGGGTCGGACACTGAAGCTTTCTTT	CSVSGSDTEAFF
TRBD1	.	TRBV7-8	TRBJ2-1	TGTGCCAGCAGCCTGACAGGGAGCTCCTACAATGAGCAGTTCTTC	CASSLTGSSYNEQFF
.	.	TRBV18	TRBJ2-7	TGTGCCAGCTCGCCACGATCCTACGAGCAGTACTTC	CASSPRSYEQYF
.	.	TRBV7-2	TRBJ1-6	TGTGCCAGCAGCTTCTTGAGGGGTCTTAATTCACCCCTCCACTTT	CASSFLRGLNSPLHF
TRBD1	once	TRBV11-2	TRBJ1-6	TGTGCCAGCAGCTTGGTCTACAGGGGACTCAATTCACCCCTCCACTTT	CASSLVYRGLNSPLHF
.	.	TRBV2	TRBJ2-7	TGTGCCAGCGTCTACGGTACCTCCTACGAGCAGTACTTC	CASVYGTSYEQYF
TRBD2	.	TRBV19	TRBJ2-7	TGTGCCAGTAGTACCTACGGGGGGGCCGAGCAGTACTTC	CASSTYGGAEQYF
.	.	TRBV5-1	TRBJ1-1	TGCGCCAGCAGCTACCAGACAGGCATGAACACTGAAGCTTTCTTT	CASSYQTGMNTEAFF